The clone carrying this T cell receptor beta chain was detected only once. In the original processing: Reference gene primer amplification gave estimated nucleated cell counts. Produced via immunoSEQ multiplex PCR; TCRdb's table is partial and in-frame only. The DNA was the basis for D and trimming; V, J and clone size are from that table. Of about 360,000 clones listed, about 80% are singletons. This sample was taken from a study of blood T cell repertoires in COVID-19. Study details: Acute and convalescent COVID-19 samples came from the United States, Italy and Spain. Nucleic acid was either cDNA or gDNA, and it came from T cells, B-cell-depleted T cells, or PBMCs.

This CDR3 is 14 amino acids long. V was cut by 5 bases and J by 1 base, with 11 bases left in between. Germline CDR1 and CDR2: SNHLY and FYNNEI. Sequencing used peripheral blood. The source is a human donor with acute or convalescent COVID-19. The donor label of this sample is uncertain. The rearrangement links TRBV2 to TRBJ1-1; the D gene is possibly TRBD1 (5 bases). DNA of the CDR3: TGTGCCAGCAGTTTACAGGAAACGAACACTGAAGCTTTCTTT. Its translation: CASSLQETNTEAFF.